Below are 8 T cell receptor beta chains sequenced from a single sample in a study of cytomegalovirus exposure and HLA in healthy donors. Researchers ran the PCR with 60 Vbeta and 13 Jbeta primers. Profiled with immunoSEQ multiplex PCR; TCRdb holds only in-frame clones, not every one. The sample holds tens of thousands of clones; roughly 63% are singletons and the top ten take roughly 6.3%. The sequenced material came from PBMCs. The receptors were gathered from a woman in her 30s in good health and CMV-seronegative.

This clone was found once. This rearrangement joins TRBV7-6 to TRBJ2-7; 8 bases match TRBD2. With 7 bases clipped from V and 4 bases from J, the junction kept 12 bases outside the gene matches. Germline loops: CDR1 SGHVS, CDR2 FNYEAQ. This CDR3 is built from 15 residues. This chain's CDR3 is CASTPGLAGGYEQYF. The CDR3 nucleotides are TGTGCCAGCACCCCTGGGCTAGCGGGCGGGTACGAGCAGTACTTC.

The chain has TRBV9 and TRBJ1-2; D may be TRBD1 (6 bases). V lost 0 bases, J lost 4 bases, and 13 bases lay in between. The CDR3 runs to 15 residues. The germline CDR1 and CDR2 sequences are SGDLS and YYNGEE. Here the CDR3 DNA reads TGTGCCAGCAGCGTAGCTCCAGGGGCGTTCTATGGCTACACCTTC. Its protein is CASSVAPGAFYGYTF.

The V gene is TRBV19, the J gene TRBJ2-1; 11 bases are a match to TRBD1. Germline V lookup: CDR1 LNHDA, CDR2 SQIVND (reference sequence). The V and J ends lost 3 bases and 12 bases, in that order; junction bases with no gene match: 10. CDR3 size: 15 residues. As DNA, the CDR3 is TGTGCCAGTAGTATGTCGATGGACAGGGGGCGCGGGCAGTTCTTC. Translation gives CASSMSMDRGRGQFF. The whole variable domain, filled in from reference TRBV19 and TRBJ2-1, reads DGGITQSPKYLFRKEGQNVTLSCEQNLNHDAMYWYRQDPGQGLRLIYYSQIVNDFQKGDIAEGYSVSREKKESFPLTVTSAQKNPTAFYLCASSMSMDRGRGQFFGPGTRLTVL.

V gene TRBV7-2 combines with J gene TRBJ2-3, with TRBD2 as a possible D gene (6 bases). This CDR3 comprises 16 residues. Trimming cost V 2 bases and J 2 bases, with 14 bases left between them. Germline loops: CDR1 SGHTA, CDR2 FQGNSA. The CDR3 sequence is CASSLIGRGNTDTQYF. Written as DNA, the CDR3 is TGTGCCAGCAGCTTAATCGGGAGAGGGAACACAGATACGCAGTATTTT. The variable domain in full, with the rest retrieved from reference TRBV7-2 and TRBJ2-3, is GAGVSQSPSNKVTEKGKDVELRCDPISGHTALYWYRQSLGQGLEFLIYFQGNSAPDKSGLPSDRFSAERTGGSVSTLTIQRTQQEDSAVYLCASSLIGRGNTDTQYFGPGTRLTVL.

The genes are TRBV7-2 and TRBJ1-2; D is perhaps TRBD1 (6 bases). The CDR3 extends over 16 amino acids. Germline loops: CDR1 SGHTA, CDR2 FQGNSA. V was clipped by 1 base and J by 0 bases, with 12 bases between them. The CDR3 sequence is CASSLVGQPANYGYTF. In DNA form, the CDR3 reads TGTGCCAGCAGCTTAGTTGGACAGCCAGCTAACTATGGCTACACCTTC.

The V and J genes are TRBV5-1 and TRBJ1-1; 7 bases are a match to TRBD1. The CDR3 is 16 amino acids. Germline V CDR1 and CDR2: SGHRS, YFSETQ. V was clipped by 3 bases and J by 0 bases; unmatched bases: 8. The CDR3 spells CASSSGGFGMNTEAFF. CDR3 nucleotides: TGCGCCAGCAGCTCAGGGGGATTTGGGATGAACACTGAAGCTTTCTTT.

This sequence joins TRBV30 and TRBJ2-7; the match to TRBD1 covers 7 bases. CDR1 GTSNPN and CDR2 SVGIG come from the germline V gene (reference sequence). The CDR3 covers 17 residues. Trimming removed 0 bases from V and 2 bases from J; junction bases left unmatched: 13. CDR3 sequence: CAWSVHLSDRDTYEQYF. The CDR3 bases are TGTGCCTGGAGTGTACATTTGAGCGACAGGGATACCTACGAGCAGTACTTC.

The chain joins TRBV21-1 to TRBJ1-2. TRBV21-1 is reported as a pseudogene. This CDR3 comprises 16 residues. For the CDR3, the DNA is TGTGCCAGCAGCAAAATTTGTAAGGGAGACCAACCTGGCTACACCTTC. It is translated as CASSKICKGDQPGYTF.